This paragraph reports one TCR beta chain. This entry belongs to a study of blood T cell repertoires in COVID-19. Study information: Both acute and convalescent COVID-19 samples were obtained from the United States, Italy and Spain. Nucleic acid was either cDNA or gDNA, and it came from T cells, B-cell-depleted T cells, or PBMCs.

As handled by the study authors: Cell counts per sample came from amplifying reference gene primers. Using immunoSEQ multiplex PCR, the repertoire was profiled, and TCRdb retains in-frame clones only, with some absent. The V and J calls and clone size come from that table; D and trimming were worked out from the DNA. The table includes 45,000 to 65,000 clones, around 80% detected once. This sequence was found in a man in his sixties with acute or convalescent COVID-19. What was sequenced was peripheral blood.

CDR3 coding DNA: TGCGCCAGCAGCGACGGGACAGGGCAAGAGACCCAGTACTTC. Its protein is CASSDGTGQETQYF. The gene calls are TRBV5-1 and TRBJ2-5; 9 bases match TRBD1. The CDR3 sequence is 14 residues long. Trimming removed 4 bases from V and 2 bases from J; junction bases left unmatched: 3. Germline V gene lookup returns CDR1 SGHRS and CDR2 YFSETQ. The variable domain in full, completed from reference TRBV5-1 and TRBJ2-5, reads KAGVTQTPRYLIKTRGQQVTLSCSPISGHRSVSWYQQTPGQGLQFLFEYFSETQRNKGNFPGRFSGRQFSNSRSEMNVSTLELGDSALYLCASSDGTGQETQYFGPGTRLLVL.